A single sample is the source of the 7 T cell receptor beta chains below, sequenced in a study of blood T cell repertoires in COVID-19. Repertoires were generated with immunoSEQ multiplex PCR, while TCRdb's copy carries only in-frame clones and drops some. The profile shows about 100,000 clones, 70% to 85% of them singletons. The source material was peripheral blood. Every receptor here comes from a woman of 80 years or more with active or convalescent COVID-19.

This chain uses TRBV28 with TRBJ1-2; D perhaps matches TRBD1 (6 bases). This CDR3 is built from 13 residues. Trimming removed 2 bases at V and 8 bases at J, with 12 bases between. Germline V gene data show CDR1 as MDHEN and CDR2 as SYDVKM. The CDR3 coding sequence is TGTGCCAGCAGTTTAGAGAACAGGGTCGGCTACACCTTC. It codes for CASSLENRVGYTF.

CDR3 loop: CATSRLKGGDRDRDNTIYF. For the CDR3, the DNA is TGTGCCACCAGCAGATTAAAGGGGGGAGACCGGGACAGGGATAACACCATATATTTT. The chain links TRBV15 to TRBJ1-3; TRBD1 matches 9 bases. J lost 7 bases, V lost 2 bases, and 18 bases had no gene match. CDR3 size: 19 residues. Germline V gene data show CDR1 as LNHNV and CDR2 as YYDKDF (reference sequence).

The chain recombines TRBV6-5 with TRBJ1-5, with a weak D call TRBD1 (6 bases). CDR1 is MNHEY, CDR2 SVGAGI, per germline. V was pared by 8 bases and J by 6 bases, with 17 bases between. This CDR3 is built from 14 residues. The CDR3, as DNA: TGTGCCAGCTCTAAAGAGGGGGGGCCTCAGCCCCAGCATTTT. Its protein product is CASSKEGGPQPQHF.

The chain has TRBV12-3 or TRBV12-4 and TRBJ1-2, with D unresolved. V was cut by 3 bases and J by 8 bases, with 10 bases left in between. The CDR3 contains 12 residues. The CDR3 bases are TGTGCCAGCAGTTTTTACAGCCGCGGCTACACCTTC. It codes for CASSFYSRGYTF.

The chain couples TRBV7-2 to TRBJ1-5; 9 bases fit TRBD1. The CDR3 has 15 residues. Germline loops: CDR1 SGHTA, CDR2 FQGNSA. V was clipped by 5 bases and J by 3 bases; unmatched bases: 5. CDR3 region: CASSGQGRNNQPQHF. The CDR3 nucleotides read TGTGCCAGCAGCGGACAGGGGCGAAACAATCAGCCCCAGCATTTT.

CDR3 region: CASSVQPDSEQFF. CDR3 bases: TGTGCCAGCAGCGTCCAGCCGGACAGTGAGCAGTTCTTC. The chain recombines TRBV9 with TRBJ2-1; D possibly corresponds to TRBD1 (6 bases). This CDR3 has 13 residues. Germline V CDR1 and CDR2: SGDLS, YYNGEE. The V end lost 2 bases, the J end lost 9 bases, and 12 bases lay between the germline ends. The complete variable domain, with remaining parts taken from reference TRBV9 and TRBJ2-1, reads DSGVTQTPKHLITATGQRVTLRCSPRSGDLSVYWYQQSLDQGLQFLIQYYNGEERAKGNILERFSAQQFPDLHSELNLSSLELGDSALYFCASSVQPDSEQFFGPGTRLTVL.

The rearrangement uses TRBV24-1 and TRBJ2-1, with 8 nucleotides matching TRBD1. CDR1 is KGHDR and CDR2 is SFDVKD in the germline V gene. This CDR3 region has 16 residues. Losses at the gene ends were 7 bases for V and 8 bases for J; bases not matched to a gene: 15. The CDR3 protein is CATSGLTGGRLDEQFF. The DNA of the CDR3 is TGTGCCACCAGCGGTTTAACAGGGGGAAGGTTGGATGAGCAGTTCTTC.